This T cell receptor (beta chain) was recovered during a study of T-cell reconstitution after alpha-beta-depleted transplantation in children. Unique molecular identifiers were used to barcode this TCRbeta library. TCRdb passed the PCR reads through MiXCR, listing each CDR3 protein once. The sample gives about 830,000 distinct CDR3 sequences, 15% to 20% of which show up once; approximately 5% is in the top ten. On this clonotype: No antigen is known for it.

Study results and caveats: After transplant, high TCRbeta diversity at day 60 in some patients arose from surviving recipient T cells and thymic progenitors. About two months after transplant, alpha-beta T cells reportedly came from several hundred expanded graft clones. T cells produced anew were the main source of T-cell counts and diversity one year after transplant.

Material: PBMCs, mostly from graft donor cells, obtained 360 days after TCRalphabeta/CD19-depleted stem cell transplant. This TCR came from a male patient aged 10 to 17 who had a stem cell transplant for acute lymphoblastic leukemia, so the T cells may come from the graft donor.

The DNA for the CDR3 is TGCAGTGCTGTAGGACAACTAAGGGACACTGAAGCTTTCTTT. It yields the protein CSAVGQLRDTEAFF. The chain uses TRBV20-1 and TRBJ1-1; tentative D call: TRBD1 (5 bases). Trimming pared 5 bases from V and 3 bases from J, leaving 16 bases between. Germline assignment: CDR1 DFQATT and CDR2 SNEGSKA (reference sequence). The CDR3 consists of 14 residues.